This TCR beta chain derives from a study of molecular identifiers for immune sequencing clone quantification. With respect to this clonotype: The junction does not match germline at one end; this may be a read error.

TCRdb itself ran the PCR reads through MiXCR, one entry per CDR3 protein. The sample records tens of thousands of distinct CDR3 sequences, about 19% being singletons. The CDR3 has 16 amino acids. Germline V lookup: CDR1 SGHVS, CDR2 FQNEAQ. The genes are TRBV7-8 and TRBJ2-6; D may be TRBD1 (5 bases). Source material: naive CD8+ T cells from blood, with Jurkat cell RNA spiked in. Regarding subset: FACS-sorted CD8+CD4-CCR7+CD45RA+ naive T cells. This TCR was sampled from a human donor in good health. Some libraries in this study had Jurkat cell RNA spiked in. DNA of the CDR3: TGTGCCAGCAGCTACCCGGACGGCTCTGGGGCCAACGCCCTGACTTTC. Its protein is CASSYPDGSGANALTF.